The 12 T cell receptor beta chains in this list originate from one sample, sequenced in a study of regulatory T cells in long-lasting Graves disease. Noted time point: newly diagnosed GD, antithyroid drugs for less than 3 months. There was RNA extracted from PBMCs, and the TCR library was made from it. Arm-PCR of CDR3 regions and iRepertoire HTBI primers were used to build TCR beta libraries. TCRdb re-derived calls from the multiplex PCR reads in MiXCR, one entry per CDR3 protein. This table holds fewer than 550,000 distinct CDR3 sequences, around 15% found once. The same sample was also studied in work on T cells in Graves' hyperthyroidism and ophthalmopathy.

Here the sequenced sample was peripheral blood mononuclear cells (PBMCs), taken at new diagnosis, from a patient treated with antithyroid drugs. Receptor source: a woman aged 35-65 years with Graves disease.

The table lists this clonotype with a few counts. The V call is TRBV5-4, the J call TRBJ2-7; D is undetermined. Germline V lookup: CDR1 SGHNT, CDR2 YYREEE (reference sequence). The V gene lost 2 bases and the J gene lost 5 bases, with 11 bases spanning the gap. This CDR3 is 13 amino acids long. CDR3 sequence: CASSLDQNNEQYF. CDR3 sequence (DNA): TGTGCCAGCAGCTTAGATCAGAACAACGAGCAGTACTTC. Complete variable domain (other parts from reference TRBV5-4 and TRBJ2-7): ETGVTQSPTHLIKTRGQQVTLRCSSQSGHNTVSWYQQALGQGPQFIFQYYREEENGRGNFPPRFSGLQFPNYSSELNVNALELDDSALYLCASSLDQNNEQYFGPGTRLTVT.

This clonotype was seen at least ten times. V is TRBV15 and J is TRBJ1-5; D unclear. Trimming removed 0 bases at V and 3 bases at J, with 12 bases between. The V gene's germline CDR1 is LNHNV and CDR2 YYDKDF (reference sequence). The CDR3 loop spans 16 amino acids. This CDR3 reads CATSRDMSQTNQPQHF. The CDR3 DNA follows: TGTGCCACCAGCAGAGATATGTCACAGACCAATCAGCCCCAGCATTTT.

This clonotype was observed many times. The J gene is TRBJ1-2, the V gene TRBV12-3 or TRBV12-4; a weak D match, TRBD1 (5 bases). V lost 3 bases, J lost 7 bases, and 12 bases lay in between. This CDR3 has 13 amino acids. The CDR3 DNA sequence: TGTGCCAGCAGTTTCAGTCAGGGTGGTGGCTACACCTTC. Amino acid sequence: CASSFSQGGGYTF.

On this clonotype: This may be a read error, as it is one base from a much larger clone. This chain connects TRBV7-9 to TRBJ2-3; TRBD1 matches 7 bases. The J call is doubtful: the DNA matches TRBJ2-7 better. CDR3 length: 12 residues. Germline CDR1 is SEHNR and CDR2 is FQNEAQ (reference sequence). CDR3 sequence (DNA): TGTGCCAGCAGCCAACCGGGACAGGAGCAGTACTTC. It is translated as CASSQPGQEQYF.

This chain uses TRBV19 with TRBJ2-3; 9 nucleotides line up with TRBD1. Germline-derived CDR1 and CDR2 are LNHDA and SQIVND (reference sequence). J lost 2 bases, V lost 5 bases, and 8 bases had no gene match. This CDR3 is built from 16 residues. CDR3 sequence: CASSVPTGGLTDTQYF. In nucleotides, the CDR3 is TGTGCCAGTAGTGTTCCTACAGGGGGCCTCACAGATACGCAGTATTTT.

The chain combines TRBV6-1 with TRBJ1-2; D is unclear. Germline V lookup: CDR1 MNHNS, CDR2 SASEGT. V was pared by 7 bases and J by 5 bases, with 20 bases between. The CDR3 runs 15 residues. The DNA for the CDR3 is TGTGCCAGCATTGCCAGGACCAATTTTAGATATGGCTACACCTTC. The encoded protein is CASIARTNFRYGYTF.

This clonotype was recorded at least ten times. The chain links TRBV11-2 to TRBJ2-2; tentatively, D is TRBD1 (6 bases). The CDR3 has 15 amino acids. Germline-derived CDR1 and CDR2 are SGHAT and FQNNGV. V lost 5 bases, J lost 7 bases, and 17 bases lay in between. This CDR3 is CASSRRRQGHGELFF. In DNA, the CDR3 is TGTGCCAGCAGCCGTCGGCGGCAGGGGCACGGGGAGCTGTTTTTT.

The chain uses TRBV6-1 and TRBJ2-2; 9 positions agree with TRBD1. CDR3 length equals 13 residues. Trimming at V came to 8 bases and at J to 8 bases, leaving 6 bases not matched to a gene. Germline CDR1 is MNHNS and CDR2 is SASEGT. The CDR3 coding sequence is TGTGCCAGCTGGGGACAGGGAGGGGGGGAGCTGTTTTTT. Amino acids: CASWGQGGGELFF.

This clonotype occurred many times. J is TRBJ2-7 and V is TRBV12-3 or TRBV12-4; D is uncertain. The ends were cut back, 1 base at V and 2 bases at J, with 6 bases in the middle. The length of the CDR3 is 13 residues. This CDR3 is CASSLGETYEQYF. The CDR3 DNA reads TGTGCCAGCAGTTTAGGGGAAACCTACGAGCAGTACTTC.

This clonotype was detected a few times. The chain has TRBV25-1 and TRBJ2-5; 7 bases align to TRBD1. V shed 4 bases and J 1 base; nucleotides not matched to a gene: 6. CDR3 length: 15 amino acids. Germline V lookup: CDR1 MGHDK, CDR2 SYGVNS. The CDR3 DNA reads TGTGCCAGCAGTGCGGTGAACAGGGGCCAAGAGACCCAGTACTTC. Translation gives CASSAVNRGQETQYF.

This CDR3 is CASSETGGTTNEKLFF. The CDR3 nucleotides are TGTGCCAGTAGTGAGACAGGGGGAACGACTAATGAAAAACTGTTTTTT. The chain has TRBV19 and TRBJ1-4, with 9 bases identical to TRBD1. The CDR3 has 16 amino acids. Germline V gene lookup returns CDR1 LNHDA and CDR2 SQIVND (reference sequence). V shed 5 bases and J 2 bases; nucleotides not matched to a gene: 6.

The chain recombines TRBV4-1 with TRBJ1-1; TRBD1 matches at 7 bases. Looked up from germline, CDR1 is MGHRA and CDR2 is YSYEKL. This CDR3 region has 16 residues. With V trimmed by 4 bases and J by 4 bases, 12 bases remained unmatched. The CDR3, as DNA: TGCGCCAGCAGCCTACGACAGGCCCAGGGGGTCACTGAAGCTTTCTTT. Residues: CASSLRQAQGVTEAFF.